The clone carrying this TCR beta chain showed up just once. These data belong to a study of blood T cells in healthy people across ages. V gave up 2 bases and J gave up 2 bases, with 10 bases separating them. The CDR3 runs 14 residues. PCR was performed a second time for about 7 to 12 cycles using a sample-barcoded 5' primer and a J-beta primer mix. TCRdb processed the 5' RACE reads anew with MiXCR; each CDR3 protein has one entry. The sample lists around 1,900,000 distinct CDR3 sequences, approximately 39% occurring once. This chain uses TRBV12-3 or TRBV12-4 with TRBJ2-7; D gene unclear. This receptor was identified in a human donor in good health. The source material was blood. The CDR3 nucleotides read TGTGCCAGCAGTTTACGAGTAGAAGCCTACGAGCAGTACTTC. Translation gives CASSLRVEAYEQYF.